This TCR beta chain derives from a study of shared clonotypes between healthy human individuals. Whole-study context: A donor's plate count was three for CD4 naive and three for CD4 memory; CD8 naive had two and CD8 memory one.

Points from the study as a whole: In a handful of donors, approximately 5% of naive CD4 clonotypes appeared in common.

V was pared by 4 bases and J by 5 bases, with 7 bases of the junction left unmatched. The CDR3 has 14 amino acids. Germline V CDR1 and CDR2: SGHRS, YFSETQ. In the original processing: ImmunoSEQ output lacked quality scores and full-length reads, limiting matched filtering. TCRdb's table, derived via immunoSEQ multiplex PCR, lists solely in-frame clones and lacks some. V and J calls and clone size are copied from that table; D and trimming were computed from the DNA. The data contain roughly 2,500,000 clones, approximately 94% of them singletons. This clone was picked up one time. Its antigen is as yet unknown.

V is TRBV5-1 and J is TRBJ2-5, with TRBD1 identical over 8 bases. The source material was naive CD4+ T cells from PBMCs. The subset is: CD45RA+ positively selected. The TCR comes from a man aged 18 to 29 in good health. Some clones in this sample may be carry-over from other donors' samples. CDR3 sequence reads: CASSLTGAAETQYF. CDR3 DNA: TGCGCCAGCAGCCTGACAGGGGCTGCGGAGACCCAGTACTTC.